The source of this TCR beta chain is a study of blood T cell repertoires in COVID-19 (dated by TCRdb to about 2020). With respect to the entire study: The collaborator samples originated in the United States, Italy and Spain and spanned the acute and convalescent phases of COVID-19. The material from the prospective study consisted of cDNA or gDNA derived from T cells, B-cell-depleted T cells, or PBMCs. The dataset comprised deeply sampled blood TCRbeta repertoires from subjects exposed to, actively infected with, or recovered from COVID-19. The repertoires were made available in a free public database intended to serve as a resource for research on the immune response to SARS-CoV-2. The samples were drawn from two sources: the first 160 participants of the ongoing ImmuneRACE study, and fewer than 1,500 subjects contributed by 6 global collaborators. The sample metadata nearly always contained a de-identified subject ID, COVID-19 status, age in years and sex. Where HLA class I and class II types were available, the types were taken from metadata supplied by the sample provider, not from assay-based typing. Overall results and qualifications from the work: How much clinical and demographic metadata was included differed by source and by participant, and the metadata was provided uncurated.

Each collaborating institution followed its own protocols to collect whole blood in K2EDTA tubes. For TCRbeta analysis, collaborators shipped samples in one of three forms: frozen whole blood, isolated PBMCs, or DNA extracted from either of those sample types. TCRbeta CDR3 regions were amplified from genomic DNA using the immunoSEQ Assay, a bias-controlled multiplex PCR. The authors processed their data as follows. Nucleated cell counts per sample were estimated from amplification of reference gene primers within the assay. Sequence reads were collapsed and filtered to measure the absolute abundance of every unique TCRbeta CDR3 rearrangement. For each sample, productive Simpson clonality was calculated as the square root of Simpson's diversity index over productive rearrangements. Drawn from immuneACCESS, this table holds only the in-frame rearrangements with V and J called that TCRdb kept. Clones are partly lost; checked studies trace under half to an unresolved V gene and leave the rest unexplained. The DNA gave D and trimming, while V, J and clone size come from that table. The sample table records about 200,000 clones; roughly 81% of these occur just once. In total, the top ten clones hold approximately 8% of the sample.

Remarks on this clone: This clone's antigen is unknown. Per-base quality was not reported, and no clone a single base away is much larger than it.

The sample was peripheral blood. The sequence derives from a woman in her forties or fifties with active or convalescent COVID-19.

This receptor carries the CDR3 CASSGQGASGYTF. The bases read TGTGCCAGCTCAGGACAGGGGGCCAGTGGCTACACCTTC. In this chain, TRBV18 is recombined with TRBJ1-2, with 11 bases matching TRBD1. Including cysteine and phenylalanine, the CDR3 has 13 amino acids. Kept here is only the CDR3 DNA, which spans 39 bases and is read in frame from base 1. Sequences KGHSH (CDR1) and LQKENI (CDR2) are obtained from the germline V gene. V and J are trimmed by 5 bases and 7 bases, and the gene matches miss 3 bases of the junction.